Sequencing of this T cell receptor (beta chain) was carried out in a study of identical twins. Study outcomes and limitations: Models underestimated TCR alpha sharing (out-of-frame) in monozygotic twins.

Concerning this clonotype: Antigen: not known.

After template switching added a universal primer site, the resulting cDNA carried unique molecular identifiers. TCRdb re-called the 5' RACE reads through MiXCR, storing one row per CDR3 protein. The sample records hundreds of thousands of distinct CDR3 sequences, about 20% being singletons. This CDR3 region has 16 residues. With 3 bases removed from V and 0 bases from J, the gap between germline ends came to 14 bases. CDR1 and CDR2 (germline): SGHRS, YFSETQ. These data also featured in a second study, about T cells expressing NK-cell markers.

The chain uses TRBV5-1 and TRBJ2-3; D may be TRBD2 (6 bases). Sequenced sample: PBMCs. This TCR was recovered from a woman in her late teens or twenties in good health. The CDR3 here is CASSSTGTSSTDTQYF. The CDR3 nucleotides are TGCGCCAGCAGCTCTACCGGGACTTCTAGCACAGATACGCAGTATTTT.